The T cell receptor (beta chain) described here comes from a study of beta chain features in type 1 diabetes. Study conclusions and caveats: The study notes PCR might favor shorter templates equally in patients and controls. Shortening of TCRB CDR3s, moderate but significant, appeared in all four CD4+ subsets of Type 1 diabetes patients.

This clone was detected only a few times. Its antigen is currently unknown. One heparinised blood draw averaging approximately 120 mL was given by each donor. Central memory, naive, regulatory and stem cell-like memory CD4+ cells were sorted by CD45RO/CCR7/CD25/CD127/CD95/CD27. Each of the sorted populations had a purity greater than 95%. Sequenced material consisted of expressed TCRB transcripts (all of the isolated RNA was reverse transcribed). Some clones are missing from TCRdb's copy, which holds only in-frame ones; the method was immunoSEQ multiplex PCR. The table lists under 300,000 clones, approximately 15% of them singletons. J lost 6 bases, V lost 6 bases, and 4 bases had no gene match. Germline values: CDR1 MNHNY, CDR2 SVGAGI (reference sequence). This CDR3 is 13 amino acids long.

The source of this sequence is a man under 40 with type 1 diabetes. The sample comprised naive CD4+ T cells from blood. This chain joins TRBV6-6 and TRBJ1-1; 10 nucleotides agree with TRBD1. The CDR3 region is CASRLGQGAEAFF. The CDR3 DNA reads TGTGCCAGCAGGCTCGGACAGGGGGCTGAAGCTTTCTTT.